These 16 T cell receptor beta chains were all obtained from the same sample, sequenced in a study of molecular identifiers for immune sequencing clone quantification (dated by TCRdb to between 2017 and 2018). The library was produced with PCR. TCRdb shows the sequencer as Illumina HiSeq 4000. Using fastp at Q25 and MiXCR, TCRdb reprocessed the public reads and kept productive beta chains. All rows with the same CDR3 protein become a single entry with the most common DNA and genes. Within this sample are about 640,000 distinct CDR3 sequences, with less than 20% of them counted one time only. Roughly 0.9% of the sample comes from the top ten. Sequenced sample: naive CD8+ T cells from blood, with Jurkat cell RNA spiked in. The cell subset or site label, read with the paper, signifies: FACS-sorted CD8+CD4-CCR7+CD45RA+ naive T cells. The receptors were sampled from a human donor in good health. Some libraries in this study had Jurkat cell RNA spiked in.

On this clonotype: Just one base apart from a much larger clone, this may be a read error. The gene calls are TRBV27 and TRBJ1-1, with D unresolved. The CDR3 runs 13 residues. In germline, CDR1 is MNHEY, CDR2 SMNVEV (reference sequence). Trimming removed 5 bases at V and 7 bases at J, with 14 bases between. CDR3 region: CASSLNSRSEAFF. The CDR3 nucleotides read TGTGCCAGCAGTCTTAACAGTAGAAGTGAAGCTTTCTTT.

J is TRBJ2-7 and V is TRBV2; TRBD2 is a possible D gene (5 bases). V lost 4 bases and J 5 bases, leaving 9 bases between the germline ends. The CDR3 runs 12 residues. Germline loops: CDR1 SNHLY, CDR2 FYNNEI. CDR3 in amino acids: CASSGLRDEQYF. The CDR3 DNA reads TGTGCCAGCAGTGGGTTGAGGGACGAGCAGTACTTC.

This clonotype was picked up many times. This CDR3 is CASSIIENTEAFF. The CDR3 region has the DNA TGTGCCAGTAGTATTATTGAGAACACTGAAGCTTTCTTT. This rearrangement joins TRBV19 to TRBJ1-1; D is unclear. Germline CDR1 LNHDA, CDR2 SQIVND (reference sequence). V gave up 3 bases and J gave up 1 base, with 6 bases separating them. The length of the CDR3 is 13 residues.

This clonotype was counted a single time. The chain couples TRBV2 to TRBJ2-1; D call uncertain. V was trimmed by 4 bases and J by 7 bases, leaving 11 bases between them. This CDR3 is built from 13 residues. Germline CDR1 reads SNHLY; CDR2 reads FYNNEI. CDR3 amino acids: CASSGFKWNEQFF. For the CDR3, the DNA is TGTGCCAGCAGTGGTTTTAAGTGGAATGAGCAGTTCTTC.

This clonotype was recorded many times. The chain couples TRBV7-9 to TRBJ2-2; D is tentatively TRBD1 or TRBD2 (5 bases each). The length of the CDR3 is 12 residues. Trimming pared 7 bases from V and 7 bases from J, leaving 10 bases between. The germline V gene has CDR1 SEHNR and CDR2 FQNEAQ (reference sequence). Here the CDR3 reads CASTLGGGELFF. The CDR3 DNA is TGTGCCAGCACCCTTGGGGGCGGGGAGCTGTTTTTT.

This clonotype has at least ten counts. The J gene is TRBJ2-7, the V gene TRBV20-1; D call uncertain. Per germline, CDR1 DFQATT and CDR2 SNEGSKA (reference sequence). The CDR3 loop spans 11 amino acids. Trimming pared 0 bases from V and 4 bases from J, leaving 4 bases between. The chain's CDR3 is CSARDEYEQYF. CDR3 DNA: TGCAGTGCTAGAGATGAGTACGAGCAGTACTTC.

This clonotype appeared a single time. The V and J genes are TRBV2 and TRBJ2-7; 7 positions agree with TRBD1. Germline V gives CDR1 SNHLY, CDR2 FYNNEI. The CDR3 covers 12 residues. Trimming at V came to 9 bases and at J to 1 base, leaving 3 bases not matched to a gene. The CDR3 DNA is TGTGCCAGGGGGGACAGTTCCTACGAGCAGTACTTC. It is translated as CARGDSSYEQYF.

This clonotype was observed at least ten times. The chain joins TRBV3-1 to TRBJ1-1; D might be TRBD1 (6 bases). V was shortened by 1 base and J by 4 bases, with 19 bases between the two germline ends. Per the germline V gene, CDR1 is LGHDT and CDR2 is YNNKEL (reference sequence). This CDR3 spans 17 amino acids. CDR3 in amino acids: CASSQVSMTKGGTEAFF. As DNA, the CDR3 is TGTGCCAGCAGCCAAGTGAGTATGACAAAAGGGGGCACTGAAGCTTTCTTT.

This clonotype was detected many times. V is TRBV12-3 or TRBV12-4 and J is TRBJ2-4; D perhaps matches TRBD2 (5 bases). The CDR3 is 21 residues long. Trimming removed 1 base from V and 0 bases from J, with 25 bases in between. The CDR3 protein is CASSLVGMETDPVLAKNIQYF. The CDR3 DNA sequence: TGTGCCAGCAGTTTAGTCGGGATGGAGACCGACCCTGTTCTAGCCAAAAACATTCAGTACTTC.

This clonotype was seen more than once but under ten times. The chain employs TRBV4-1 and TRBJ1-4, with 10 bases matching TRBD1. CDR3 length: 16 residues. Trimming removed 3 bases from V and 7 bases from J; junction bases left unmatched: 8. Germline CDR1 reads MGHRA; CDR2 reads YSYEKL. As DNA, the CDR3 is TGCGCCAGCAGCCATTCAAGACAGGGGGCGGGTGAAAAACTGTTTTTT. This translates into CASSHSRQGAGEKLFF.

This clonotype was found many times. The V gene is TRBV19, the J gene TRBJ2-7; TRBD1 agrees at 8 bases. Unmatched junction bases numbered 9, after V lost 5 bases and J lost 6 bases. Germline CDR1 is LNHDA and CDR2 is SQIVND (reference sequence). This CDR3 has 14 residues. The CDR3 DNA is TGTGCCAGTAGTTTTCAGGGGGCGAGGTCCGAGCAGTACTTC. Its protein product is CASSFQGARSEQYF.

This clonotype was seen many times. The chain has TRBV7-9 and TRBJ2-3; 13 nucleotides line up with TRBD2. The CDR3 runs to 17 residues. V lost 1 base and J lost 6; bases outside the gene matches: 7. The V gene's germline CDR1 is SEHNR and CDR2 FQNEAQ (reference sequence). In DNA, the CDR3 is TGTGCCAGCAGCTTAGTAGGCGGACTAGCGGGAGTGGATACGCAGTATTTT. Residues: CASSLVGGLAGVDTQYF.

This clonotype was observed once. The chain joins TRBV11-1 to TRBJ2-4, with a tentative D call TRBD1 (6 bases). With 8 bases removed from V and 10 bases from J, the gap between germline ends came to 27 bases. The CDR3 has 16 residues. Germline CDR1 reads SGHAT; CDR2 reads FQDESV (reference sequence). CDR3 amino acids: CASGAFRDTQIGIQYF. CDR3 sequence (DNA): TGTGCCAGCGGCGCCTTCCGGGACACCCAAATCGGGATTCAGTACTTC.

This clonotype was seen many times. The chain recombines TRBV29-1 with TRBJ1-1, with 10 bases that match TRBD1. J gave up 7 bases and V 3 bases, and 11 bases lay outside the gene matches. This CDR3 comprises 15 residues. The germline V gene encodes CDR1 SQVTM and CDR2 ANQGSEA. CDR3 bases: TGCAGCGTTGATTCATCCGGGACAGGGGTCGATGAAGCTTTCTTT. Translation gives CSVDSSGTGVDEAFF.

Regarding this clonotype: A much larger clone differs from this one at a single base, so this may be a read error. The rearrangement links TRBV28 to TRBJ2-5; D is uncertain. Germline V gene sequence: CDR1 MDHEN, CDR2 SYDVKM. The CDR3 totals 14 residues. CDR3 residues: CACSRVGVLETQYF. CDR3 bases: TGTGCCTGCAGCCGCGTTGGGGTCTTGGAGACCCAGTACTTC.

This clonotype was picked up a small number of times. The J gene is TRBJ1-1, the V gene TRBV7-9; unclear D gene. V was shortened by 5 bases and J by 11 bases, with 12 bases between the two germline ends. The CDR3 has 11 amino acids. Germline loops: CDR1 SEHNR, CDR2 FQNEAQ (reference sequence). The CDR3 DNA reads TGTGCCAGCAGCCGAGGCCGAGGGGCTTTCTTT. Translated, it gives CASSRGRGAFF.